One sample yielded the 2 T cell receptor beta chains listed below, sequenced in a study of cytomegalovirus exposure and HLA in healthy donors. 60 Vbeta and 13 Jbeta primers were used in PCR. Produced via immunoSEQ multiplex PCR; TCRdb's table is partial and in-frame only. This sample's clone table lists 95,000 to 150,000 clones. Sequencing was performed on PBMCs. All receptors come from a man aged 40-49 years in good health and CMV-seronegative.

The V call is TRBV5-5, the J call TRBJ2-2; D is possibly TRBD2 (5 bases). CDR1 and CDR2 from the germline V gene are SGHKS and YYEKEE (reference sequence). The length of the CDR3 is 14 residues. Between the trimmed V and J ends, which lost 2 bases and 6 bases, there was a span of 11 bases. The CDR3 loop reads CASSFSGIPGELFF. CDR3 in DNA: TGTGCCAGCAGCTTTTCGGGGATCCCCGGGGAGCTGTTTTTT.

CDR3 amino acids: CASSRWTGPEETQYF. In nucleotides, the CDR3 is TGCGCCAGCAGCCGCTGGACAGGGCCCGAGGAGACCCAGTACTTC. The V gene is TRBV5-1, the J gene TRBJ2-5; 8 bases match TRBD1. There are 15 residues in the CDR3. With V trimmed by 4 bases and J by 5 bases, 10 bases remained unmatched. Germline lookup yields CDR1 SGHRS and CDR2 YFSETQ.